This T cell receptor beta chain is drawn from a study of CXCR3-negative and CXCR3-positive naive CD8 T cells. Remarks on this clonotype: No antigen is known for it.

All TRB cDNA libraries came from 5' RACE performed with UMI labels. TCRdb processed the 5' RACE reads again and assigns one entry to each CDR3 protein, with no DNA. The table lists 65,000 to 75,000 distinct CDR3 sequences. Study observations and caveats: Each naive subset displayed comparably high diversity, whereas memory CD8+ cells displayed much lower diversity. Compared with CXCR3-negative naive cells, CXCR3-positive naive cells showed more hydrophobic TRB CDR3s. Comparison of naive CXCR3-negative and CXCR3-positive cells revealed similar TRBV-TRBJ usage, while memory cells differed.

The CDR3 has 19 residues. Sequenced sample: naive CXCR3+ CD8+ T cells from blood. Subset indicated: CD45RO-CCR7+CD27+CD95- naive CD8+ T cells expressing CXCR3 (TNR3+). The chain carries TRBV23-1 and TRBJ2-1; TCRdb's assignment of TRBD2 cannot be checked, as there is no DNA. TRBV23-1 is annotated as an ORF whose role is uncertain. This TCR derives from a human donor in good health. Some clones in this sample may be carry-over from other donors' samples. The CDR3 is CASSQSRLAGGPGYNEQFF.